A selection of T cell receptor beta chains follows, all from one sample in a study of blood T cell repertoires in COVID-19. Using immunoSEQ multiplex PCR, the repertoire was profiled, and TCRdb retains in-frame clones only, with some absent. The repertoire holds about 25,000 clones, with around 88% as singletons. Sample: peripheral blood. Source of these receptors: a human donor with active COVID-19. The donor label of this sample is uncertain. The CDR3 runs from the conserved cysteine through the conserved F or W. The order of the fields is D gene, V gene, clone size, J gene, CDR3 DNA, CDR3 protein. A D gene is named only where the DNA matches it firmly. The size field is filled for only some rows; it gives once, few, many or a size class.

NA	TRBV29-1	NA	TRBJ2-1	TGCAGCCCAAAGACTAGTAAGGATGAGCAGTTCTTC	CSPKTSKDEQFF
NA	TRBV30	NA	TRBJ1-1	TGTGCCTGGAGTGTCGGGGGTGCCACTGAAGCTTTCTTT	CAWSVGGATEAFF
NA	TRBV5-1	NA	TRBJ2-4	TGCGCCAGCAGCTTGGGGCTGGGGGCTAATGCCAAAAACATTCAGTACTTC	CASSLGLGANAKNIQYF
NA	TRBV15	NA	TRBJ1-1	TGTGCCACCAGCAGACCGGACAGTTTGAACACTGAAGCTTTCTTT	CATSRPDSLNTEAFF
TRBD2	TRBV30	NA	TRBJ2-7	TGTGCCTCCGGAAACATAGCGGGAGGAAACGAGCAGTACTTC	CASGNIAGGNEQYF
TRBD1	TRBV27	NA	TRBJ2-1	TGTGCCAGCAGTTTACCCGGACAGGGGGCTCCGAACAATGAGCAGTTCTTC	CASSLPGQGAPNNEQFF
NA	TRBV30	few	TRBJ2-5	TGTGCCTGGAGTGCCGCAGGGGTCCCTCAAGAGACCCAGTACTTC	CAWSAAGVPQETQYF
NA	TRBV19	NA	TRBJ1-4	TGTGCCAGTAGTATTAGCGGGGACACTAATGAAAAACTGTTTTTT	CASSISGDTNEKLFF
TRBD1	TRBV6-6	NA	TRBJ1-5	TGTGCCAGCCATTCGAGCAGGGGGTCGAATCAGCCCCAGCATTTT	CASHSSRGSNQPQHF
TRBD1	TRBV7-9	NA	TRBJ2-7	TGTGCCAGCAGCTCACAGGGGGCCTACGAGCAGTACTTC	CASSSQGAYEQYF
TRBD1	TRBV30	NA	TRBJ2-6	TGTGCCTGGAGTCGACAGGGGGACGGGGCCAACGTCCTGACTTTC	CAWSRQGDGANVLTF
TRBD2	TRBV6-5	NA	TRBJ2-7	TGTGCCAGCAGTTACGGCGGGAGGGACGAGCAGTACTTC	CASSYGGRDEQYF
NA	TRBV6-1	NA	TRBJ1-5	TGTGCCAGCAGTGCCTCGGGGGGAGGCGGCAATCAGCCCCAGCATTTT	CASSASGGGGNQPQHF
NA	TRBV5-4	NA	TRBJ2-5	TGTGCCAGCAGCTTGGGGCAGGTCCACCAAGAGACCCAGTACTTC	CASSLGQVHQETQYF
TRBD2	TRBV5-1	NA	TRBJ2-3	TGCGCCAGCAGCTTGGGTCTAGCGGGGCGCACAGATACGCAGTATTTT	CASSLGLAGRTDTQYF
NA	TRBV19	NA	TRBJ2-1	TGTGCCAGTACGAACAGATACAATGAGCAGTTCTTC	CASTNRYNEQFF
TRBD2	TRBV5-1	NA	TRBJ2-5	TGCGCCAGCAGCTTGGGACTCGGGCTAGCGGGAGAGTCACAAGAGACCCAGTACTTC	CASSLGLGLAGESQETQYF
NA	TRBV28	few	TRBJ1-5	TGTGCCAGCAGTTTTGTCCGGGGTAATAGCAATCAGCCCCAGCATTTT	CASSFVRGNSNQPQHF
NA	TRBV6-2/TRBV6-3	NA	TRBJ2-4	TGTGCCAGCAGTTCGGACCCCGGGGACATTCAGTACTTC	CASSSDPGDIQYF
NA	TRBV11-2	NA	TRBJ2-5	TGTGCCAGCAGCTTAGTCAGGTCAGAGACCCAGTACTTC	CASSLVRSETQYF
NA	TRBV28	once	TRBJ1-5	TGTGCCAGCAGTTTCCTTAGGGGATACAATCAGCCCCAGCATTTT	CASSFLRGYNQPQHF
TRBD2	TRBV3-1/TRBV3-2	NA	TRBJ2-5	TGTGCCAGCAGCCCGGGGGGAAAAAGGGAGACCCAGTACTTC	CASSPGGKRETQYF
NA	TRBV2	NA	TRBJ2-1	TGTGCCAGCAGTGGGGGGCAAAGCTCCTACAATGAGCAGTTCTTC	CASSGGQSSYNEQFF
TRBD1	TRBV10-3	NA	TRBJ2-1	TGTGCCATCAGTGTTTTGGACAGGGACAATGAGCAGTTCTTC	CAISVLDRDNEQFF
NA	TRBV7-8	NA	TRBJ1-1	TGTGCCAGCAGCTTATCGGCAGGATATGAAGCTTTCTTT	CASSLSAGYEAFF
NA	TRBV6-1	NA	TRBJ2-5	TGTGCCAGCAGTGAATCAGGGCGGGAGACCCAGTACTTC	CASSESGRETQYF
TRBD2	TRBV9	NA	TRBJ2-2	TGTGCCAGCAGCGTAGTCAGCGGGGCTCCCACCGGGGAGCTGTTTTTT	CASSVVSGAPTGELFF
NA	TRBV11-1	NA	TRBJ2-4	TGTGCCAGCTCAGAGGGCCAAAACATTCAGTACTTC	CASSEGQNIQYF
TRBD1	TRBV30	NA	TRBJ2-2	TGTGCCTGGGCCAGGGGGCCCAACACCGGGGAGCTGTTTTTT	CAWARGPNTGELFF
TRBD2	TRBV4-3	NA	TRBJ2-7	TGCGCCAGCAGCCAAGGTCTAGCGGTGGCCTACGAGCAGTACTTC	CASSQGLAVAYEQYF
TRBD1	TRBV29-1	NA	TRBJ1-2	TGCAGCGTTTCGGACAGGGGAGATGGCTACACCTTC	CSVSDRGDGYTF
TRBD2	TRBV2	NA	TRBJ2-7	TGTGCCAGCAGTTTACTAGCGGGGGTAGCCTACGAGCAGTACTTC	CASSLLAGVAYEQYF
NA	TRBV20-1	once	TRBJ2-4	TGCAGTGCTAGTAGATATCGAGACTTCACTAACATTCAGTACTTC	CSASRYRDFTNIQYF
TRBD2	TRBV7-2	few	TRBJ2-7	TGTGCCAGCACCCCGGGGGGTGGGAGGGCCCCCTACGAGCAGTACTTC	CASTPGGGRAPYEQYF
TRBD2	TRBV13	NA	TRBJ2-1	TGTGCCAGCAGCATAAAGCGGGATGCTTCGTCCAATGAGCAGTTCTTC	CASSIKRDASSNEQFF
NA	TRBV15	once	TRBJ2-7	TGTGCCACCAGCAGAACGGACAGTCCACTGTACGAGCAGTACTTC	CATSRTDSPLYEQYF
TRBD2	TRBV18	once	TRBJ2-3	TGTGCCAGCTCACCATTAGCGGGGCCGCGAGATACGCAGTATTTT	CASSPLAGPRDTQYF
TRBD2	TRBV5-8	NA	TRBJ2-1	TGTGCCAGCAGTTGGGACTACCGACGCGATGAGCAGTTCTTC	CASSWDYRRDEQFF
TRBD1	TRBV28	NA	TRBJ1-5	TGTGCCAGCACCGCGGACAGGAGTAGCAATCAGCCCCAGCATTTT	CASTADRSSNQPQHF
TRBD1	TRBV5-4	NA	TRBJ1-1	TGTGCCAGCAGCCGTACAGGGGGCACTGAAGCTTTCTTT	CASSRTGGTEAFF
NA	TRBV6-6	NA	TRBJ2-1	TGTGCCAGCAGTTACCCCGGTTCCTACAATGAGCAGTTCTTC	CASSYPGSYNEQFF
NA	TRBV24-1	once	TRBJ2-1	TGTGCCACCAGTGAGGGGGACTTTGCTAGCGCTCACAATGAGCAGTTCTTC	CATSEGDFASAHNEQFF
TRBD1	TRBV6-5	NA	TRBJ1-3	TGTGCCAGCGCGAAGGGGGCGCAAGGAAACACCATATATTTT	CASAKGAQGNTIYF
NA	TRBV2	NA	TRBJ1-1	TGTGCCAGCATAAGGAGCCCGCGGATCATGAACACTGAAGCTTTCTTT	CASIRSPRIMNTEAFF
NA	TRBV11-2	few	TRBJ1-5	TGTGCCAGCAGCTTAGGGCTTGACAATCAGCCCCAGCATTTT	CASSLGLDNQPQHF
TRBD1	TRBV6-5	NA	TRBJ2-7	TGTGCCAGCAGTTACTCTAGGACAGGGGGCATTCGCGAGCAGTACTTC	CASSYSRTGGIREQYF
TRBD2	TRBV5-6	NA	TRBJ2-1	TGTGCCAGCAGTAGCCCGGGACTAGCGATTCTAAATGAGCAGTTCTTC	CASSSPGLAILNEQFF
NA	TRBV6-5	NA	TRBJ2-7	TGTGCCAGCCGGACTCTTACCTACGAGCAGTACTTC	CASRTLTYEQYF
TRBD1	TRBV19	NA	TRBJ2-1	TGTGCCAGTAAGGGCGCGGACAGGGGGGTGAATGAGCAGTTCTTC	CASKGADRGVNEQFF
NA	TRBV5-1	NA	TRBJ2-3	TGCGCCAGCAGCTCTAGCGGAGGGGGTAGCACAGATACGCAGTATTTT	CASSSSGGGSTDTQYF
NA	TRBV5-4	NA	TRBJ2-1	TGTGCCAGCAGCTTGGACCGGAATGAGCAGTTCTTC	CASSLDRNEQFF
TRBD2	TRBV20-1	NA	TRBJ2-7	TGCAGTGCTAGTAATGCGGGAGGGCCTCTAAACGAGCAGTACTTC	CSASNAGGPLNEQYF
TRBD1	TRBV6-6	once	TRBJ2-7	TGTGCCAGCAGTATAGGGACAGGTTCGTTCTACGAGCAGTACTTC	CASSIGTGSFYEQYF
TRBD1	TRBV2	NA	TRBJ1-3	TGTGCCAGCAGTTTTGACAGGGAGCCTGGAAACACCATATATTTT	CASSFDREPGNTIYF
NA	TRBV14	NA	TRBJ2-2	TGTGCCAGCAGCCTCACAAGGAACACCGGGGAGCTGTTTTTT	CASSLTRNTGELFF
NA	TRBV3-1/TRBV3-2	NA	TRBJ2-1	TGTGCCAGCAGCCACCCCCTAGCGTACTCTTACAATGAGCAGTTCTTC	CASSHPLAYSYNEQFF
TRBD1	TRBV4-1	NA	TRBJ1-5	TGCGCCAGCAGCCAAGTAGGGGGCATACAGCCCCAGCATTTT	CASSQVGGIQPQHF
NA	TRBV19	NA	TRBJ1-1	TGTGCCAGTAGTTCCCAAGCGAACACTGAAGCTTTCTTT	CASSSQANTEAFF
NA	TRBV9	NA	TRBJ2-3	TGTGCCAGCAGCCCCCTTGGACAGTTTAGCACAGATACGCAGTATTTT	CASSPLGQFSTDTQYF